One and the same sample provided the 3 T cell receptor beta chains below, sequenced in a study of blood T cell repertoires in COVID-19. Method: immunoSEQ multiplex PCR; TCRdb's copy keeps in-frame clones and lacks some. The sample has 40,000 to 55,000 clones; 70% to 85% are singletons. Sequencing input: peripheral blood. These receptors were collected from a man over 45 with active COVID-19.

J is TRBJ1-1 and V is TRBV27; 7 nucleotides align to TRBD1. Trimming took 7 bases from V and 2 from J; bases not matched to a gene: 10. The CDR3 runs 15 residues. CDR1 MNHEY and CDR2 SMNVEV come from the germline V gene (reference sequence). The CDR3: CASNSLRGLNTEAFF. Here the CDR3 DNA reads TGTGCCAGCAACTCCCTAAGGGGGCTTAACACTGAAGCTTTCTTT.

This clone was counted a few times. The chain joins TRBV7-7 to TRBJ2-2, with D tentatively TRBD1 (5 bases). The V gene's germline CDR1 is SSHAT and CDR2 FNYEAQ (reference sequence). V gave up 2 bases and J gave up 5 bases, with 12 bases separating them. The CDR3 length is 15 residues. DNA for the CDR3: TGTGCCAGCAGCTTAAACAGGCTCGAGACCGGGGAGCTGTTTTTT. This codes for CASSLNRLETGELFF.

The CDR3 DNA sequence: TGTGCCAGCTCACCGGGACTAGCGGGGGGGCAAGAGCAGTACTTC. Translation gives CASSPGLAGGQEQYF. This sequence joins TRBV18 and TRBJ2-7, with 16 bases fitting TRBD2. The ends lost 3 bases at V and 7 bases at J; junction bases unmatched: 3. Per germline, CDR1 KGHSH and CDR2 LQKENI. The CDR3 covers 15 residues.